This is a list of T cell receptor beta chains from one sample in a study of spatial heterogeneity in lung cancer. One entry per CDR3 protein results from TCRdb running MiXCR on the 5' RACE reads. The sample comprises roughly 46,000 distinct CDR3 sequences, about 10% of which are singletons, and approximately 38% rests with the top ten. The sequences come from PBMCs, collected at surgery. The receptors derive from a female donor with early-stage non-small cell lung cancer. Each CDR3 is given with its conserved first and last residue. A D gene is named only where the DNA matches it firmly. Where a row states a size, it is once, few, many or the class of an expanded clone; other rows omit it.

D gene	V gene	J gene	clone size	CDR3 protein	CDR3 DNA
.	TRBV3-1	TRBJ2-7	few	CASSQQPDSTYEQYF	TGTGCCAGCAGCCAACAACCCGACTCCACGTACGAGCAGTACTTC
.	TRBV30	TRBJ1-1	.	CAWRDRGYTEAFF	TGTGCCTGGAGGGACCGGGGCTACACTGAAGCTTTCTTT
.	TRBV29-1	TRBJ1-3	.	CSVAGRGNTIYF	TGCAGCGTTGCGGGGCGCGGAAACACCATATATTTT
.	TRBV12-3/TRBV12-4	TRBJ1-2	.	CASSFRVSNYGYTF	TGTGCCAGCAGTTTTCGGGTGAGCAACTATGGCTACACCTTC
.	TRBV7-9	TRBJ1-4	.	CASSLLGRADEKLFF	TGTGCCAGCAGCTTACTTGGCAGGGCGGATGAAAAACTGTTTTTT
.	TRBV6-5	TRBJ1-2	.	CASSLTGFNYGYTF	TGTGCCAGCAGCCTGACAGGATTTAACTATGGCTACACCTTC
.	TRBV27	TRBJ1-1	many	CASSFLGVAMNTEAFF	TGTGCCAGCAGTTTTTTGGGTGTAGCTATGAACACTGAAGCTTTCTTT
.	TRBV5-1	TRBJ2-5	.	CASSWSDSKETQYF	TGCGCCAGCAGCTGGTCTGACAGCAAAGAGACCCAGTACTTC
TRBD2	TRBV5-1	TRBJ2-3	few	CASSQTSGRATDTQYF	TGCGCCAGCAGCCAGACTAGCGGGCGAGCGACAGATACGCAGTATTTT
TRBD2	TRBV7-2	TRBJ2-7	.	CASSLRLKRGEQYF	TGTGCCAGCAGCTTACGTCTTAAGCGGGGCGAGCAGTACTTC
TRBD1	TRBV5-4	TRBJ1-2	.	CASSFYDREGWGYTF	TGTGCCAGCAGTTTTTATGACAGGGAGGGTTGGGGCTACACCTTC
.	TRBV5-1	TRBJ2-1	.	CASSLNPPGTEQFF	TGCGCCAGCAGCTTGAACCCCCCCGGGACAGAGCAGTTCTTC
.	TRBV20-1	TRBJ2-3	.	CSASRDRTDTQYF	TGCAGTGCTAGTCGGGATCGCACAGATACGCAGTATTTT
TRBD1	TRBV7-9	TRBJ2-7	many	CASSLGGWDSSYEQYF	TGTGCCAGCAGCTTAGGGGGCTGGGACAGCTCCTACGAGCAGTACTTC
.	TRBV6-1	TRBJ2-7	many	CASSEEGSRYEQYF	TGTGCCAGCAGCGAAGAGGGTAGCAGGTACGAGCAGTACTTC
.	TRBV7-9	TRBJ2-5	.	CASSLAPRIETQYF	TGTGCCAGCAGCTTAGCGCCGAGGATAGAGACCCAGTACTTC
TRBD1	TRBV6-1	TRBJ1-2	few	CATRGRGQGQDYGYTF	TGTGCCACTCGCGGTCGTGGACAGGGTCAGGACTATGGCTACACCTTC
.	TRBV28	TRBJ2-1	few	CASTPPTVSYNEQFF	TGTGCCAGCACCCCCCCGACAGTCTCCTACAATGAGCAGTTCTTC
TRBD2	TRBV4-2	TRBJ2-3	few	CASSLGLAGDTQYF	TGTGCCAGCAGCCTTGGACTAGCTGGAGATACGCAGTATTTT
.	TRBV6-2/TRBV6-3	TRBJ2-7	.	CASSEHHYEQYF	TGTGCCAGCAGTGAACACCACTACGAGCAGTACTTC
.	TRBV15	TRBJ2-2	many	CATSRDPMPGATGELFF	TGTGCCACCAGCAGAGATCCCATGCCGGGGGCCACCGGGGAGCTGTTTTTT
.	TRBV9	TRBJ1-1	many	CASSVPQGTHTEAFF	TGTGCCAGCAGCGTCCCACAGGGCACCCACACTGAAGCTTTCTTT
.	TRBV15	TRBJ2-1	.	CATSIRGSRPEQFF	TGTGCCACCAGCATTAGGGGTAGTCGGCCTGAGCAGTTCTTC
TRBD1	TRBV11-3	TRBJ2-3	few	CASSPGQGSTDTQYF	TGTGCCAGCAGCCCGGGACAGGGGAGCACAGATACGCAGTATTTT
TRBD2	TRBV18	TRBJ2-2	.	CASSPRRTSVSSAGELFF	TGTGCCAGCTCACCAAGGAGGACTAGCGTCTCGTCGGCCGGGGAGCTGTTTTTT
TRBD2	TRBV4-2	TRBJ2-5	.	CASSQVWGGVQQETQYF	TGTGCCAGCAGCCAAGTTTGGGGAGGGGTCCAGCAAGAGACCCAGTACTTC
TRBD2	TRBV7-2	TRBJ2-1	few	CASSPGPPGGGGNNEQFF	TGTGCCAGCAGCCCTGGCCCCCCTGGCGGGGGGGGGAACAATGAGCAGTTCTTC
.	TRBV20-1	TRBJ2-3	few	CSARDEVGHVDTQYF	TGCAGTGCTAGAGATGAGGTCGGGCATGTGGATACGCAGTATTTT
TRBD2	TRBV13	TRBJ2-1	few	CASSRGGPVDEQFF	TGTGCCAGCAGCCGGGGGGGCCCGGTGGATGAGCAGTTCTTC
.	TRBV14	TRBJ1-2	.	CASSQVASPDGYTF	TGTGCCAGCAGCCAAGTGGCCAGCCCTGATGGCTACACCTTC